This T cell receptor (beta chain) was identified during a study of OX40 agonist ivuxolimab in advanced cancers. Libraries were prepared by immunoSEQ multiplex PCR; TCRdb keeps only in-frame clonotypes and omits some of them. Of under 85,000 clones in the sample, 86% were seen once. Trimming removed 0 bases at V and 4 bases at J, with 10 bases between. Germline CDR1 and CDR2: SGHDT and YYEEEE. The CDR3 sequence is 15 residues long. The sample was CD4+ or CD8+ T cells sorted from blood, taken in a trial of the OX40 agonist ivuxolimab. V usage is TRBV5-6 and J usage is TRBJ2-2; D possibly corresponds to TRBD2 (5 bases). This sequence originates from an adult with an advanced solid tumor such as melanoma, head and neck, liver or kidney cancer. CDR3 in amino acids: CASSLGRPTTGELFF. The DNA for the CDR3 is TGTGCCAGCAGCTTGGGGAGGCCCACCACCGGGGAGCTGTTTTTT.